This TCR beta chain was sequenced for a study of cytomegalovirus exposure and HLA in healthy donors. CDR1 is SGHDT, CDR2 YYEEEE, per germline. The CDR3 is 17 amino acids. V dropped 3 bases and J dropped 6; count of bases not matched to a gene: 15. Vbeta (60) and Jbeta (13) primers were used in the PCR. Generated by immunoSEQ multiplex PCR, the TCRdb table keeps only in-frame clones and is missing some. The sample totals approximately 100,000 clones; its top ten clones hold around 0.6%. Sequencing input: PBMCs. This sequence joins TRBV5-6 and TRBJ2-1, with 7 positions matching TRBD2. This clonotype originated in a man in his forties or fifties in good health and CMV-seronegative. CDR3: CASSSKSFSGSRNEQFF. CDR3 coding DNA: TGTGCCAGCAGCTCGAAAAGCTTTAGCGGGTCCCGCAATGAGCAGTTCTTC.